This is a list of T cell receptor beta chains from one sample in a study of T cells in Graves' hyperthyroidism and ophthalmopathy. TCRdb re-called the multiplex PCR reads with MiXCR, one entry per CDR3 protein. The profile shows about 480,000 distinct CDR3 sequences, roughly 22% of them singletons. Sequencing used blood. The receptors shown here come from a woman in her sixties or seventies with Graves' ophthalmopathy. Each CDR3 is given without its conserved first and last residue. Fields, in order: V gene, J gene, D gene, CDR3 length, CDR3 protein. D genes are given only for firm matches.

V gene: TRBV30; J gene: TRBJ2-1; D gene: .; CDR3 length: 11; CDR3 protein: AWSSLAGAGQF
V gene: TRBV19; J gene: TRBJ2-5; D gene: TRBD2; CDR3 length: 13; CDR3 protein: ASSATRLASETQY
V gene: TRBV2; J gene: TRBJ1-6; D gene: .; CDR3 length: 13; CDR3 protein: ASSADSWGNSPLH
V gene: TRBV9; J gene: TRBJ2-7; D gene: .; CDR3 length: 11; CDR3 protein: ASSMGHDYEQY
V gene: TRBV6-5; J gene: TRBJ2-1; D gene: TRBD1; CDR3 length: 13; CDR3 protein: ASSYSTGGHNERF
V gene: TRBV12-3/TRBV12-4; J gene: TRBJ1-2; D gene: .; CDR3 length: 12; CDR3 protein: ASSFGPPNYGYT
V gene: TRBV5-1; J gene: TRBJ2-1; D gene: .; CDR3 length: 14; CDR3 protein: ASSLVSSSPKNEQF
V gene: TRBV6-1; J gene: TRBJ1-1; D gene: .; CDR3 length: 12; CDR3 protein: ASSPEWGGTEAF
V gene: TRBV4-2; J gene: TRBJ2-2; D gene: .; CDR3 length: 11; CDR3 protein: ASSQGQAGELF
V gene: TRBV5-1; J gene: TRBJ2-7; D gene: TRBD1; CDR3 length: 11; CDR3 protein: ASSPDRGQKQY